This T cell receptor (beta chain) was captured in a study of T cell changes during pregnancy in multiple sclerosis. The V end lost 5 bases, the J end lost 7 bases, and 20 bases lay between the germline ends. The germline CDR1 and CDR2 sequences are SEHNR and FQNEAQ (reference sequence). The CDR3 loop spans 15 amino acids. TCRdb's copy holds only in-frame clones and misses some; the assay was immunoSEQ multiplex PCR. There are 40,000 or so clones in the sample; around nine tenths occur only once, and approximately 4% lies in the top ten. The chain carries TRBV7-9 and TRBJ1-1; D possibly corresponds to TRBD1 (5 bases). The source material was CD8+ T cells from peripheral blood mononuclear cells, sampled in the first trimester of pregnancy. This sequence originates from a female donor with multiple sclerosis, enrolled in a pregnancy study. In nucleotides, the CDR3 is TGTGCCAGCAGCCACCGTGACAGTATGCCATTTGAAGCTTTCTTT. This gives the protein CASSHRDSMPFEAFF.